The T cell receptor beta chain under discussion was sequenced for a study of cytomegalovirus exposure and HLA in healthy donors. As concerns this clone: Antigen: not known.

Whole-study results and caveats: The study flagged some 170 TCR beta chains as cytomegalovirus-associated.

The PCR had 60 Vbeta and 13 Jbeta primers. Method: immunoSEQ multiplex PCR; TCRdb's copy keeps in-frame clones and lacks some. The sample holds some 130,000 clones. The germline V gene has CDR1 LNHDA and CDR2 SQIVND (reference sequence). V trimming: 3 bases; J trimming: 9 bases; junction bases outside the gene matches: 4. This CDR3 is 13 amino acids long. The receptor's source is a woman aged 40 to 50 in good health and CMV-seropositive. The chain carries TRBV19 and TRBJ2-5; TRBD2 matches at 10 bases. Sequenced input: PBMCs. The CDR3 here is CASSMSGRASQYF. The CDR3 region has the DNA TGTGCCAGTAGTATGAGCGGGAGGGCCTCCCAGTACTTC.